The 6 T cell receptor beta chains reported below all come from one sample, sequenced in a study of T-cell memory formation after mild COVID-19. A single record per CDR3 protein comes from TCRdb applying MiXCR to the 5' RACE reads. The table shows some 440,000 distinct CDR3 sequences, with about 23% occurring only once. Sequencing was performed on PBMCs or a T cell subset sorted from them (not recorded which). The receptors were gathered from an adult woman who had mild COVID-19 (a few samples of this study predate the infection). Cell type and time point are not known.

As regards this clonotype: At one end the junction does not follow the germline gene, possibly because of a read error. The genes are TRBV7-9 and TRBJ2-7; D may correspond to TRBD1 or TRBD2 (5 bases each). CDR1 and CDR2 (germline): SEHNR, FQNEAQ (reference sequence). The CDR3 extends over 13 amino acids. The CDR3 bases are TGTGCCAGCAGCTTAGGTGGGGACGGGCAGGAATCCTTC. This gives the protein CASSLGGDGQESF.

The chain uses TRBV15 and TRBJ2-7, with 9 bases matching TRBD2. The CDR3 totals 15 residues. CDR1 and CDR2 from the germline V gene are LNHNV and YYDKDF (reference sequence). Germline trimming cut 1 base from V and 6 bases from J; bases unmatched to any gene: 7. CDR3 residues: CATSRGAGGLSEQYF. As DNA, the CDR3 is TGTGCCACCAGCAGAGGGGCGGGAGGGCTCTCCGAGCAGTACTTC.

In its sample, this clonotype was seen a few times. The chain is built from TRBV18 and TRBJ2-2, with 10 bases that match TRBD2. Germline CDR1 and CDR2: KGHSH and LQKENI. J gave up 6 bases and V 4 bases, and 8 bases lay outside the gene matches. The CDR3 runs 16 residues. The CDR3 DNA reads TGTGCCAGCTCACGCACTAGCGGGAAAAACGCCGGGGAGCTGTTTTTT. Amino acids: CASSRTSGKNAGELFF.

The chain uses TRBV7-6 and TRBJ2-5; 9 bases align to TRBD2. Germline-derived CDR1 and CDR2 are SGHVS and FNYEAQ. The CDR3 has 20 residues. V lost 1 base to trimming and J lost 3 bases; unmatched junction nucleotides: 18. The CDR3, as DNA: TGTGCCAGCAGCTTAGGGCCCGGGAGAGGTAGCGGGGGATCTAAAGAGACCCAGTACTTC. It encodes CASSLGPGRGSGGSKETQYF.

This chain connects TRBV7-6 to TRBJ2-5; 9 positions agree with TRBD2. The CDR3 contains 16 residues. CDR1 SGHVS and CDR2 FNYEAQ come from the germline V gene. Trimming at V came to 5 bases and at J to 3 bases, leaving 10 bases not matched to a gene. CDR3 in DNA: TGTGCCAGCAGCCTCTATGGTAGCGGGAGTGAAGAGACCCAGTACTTC. It encodes CASSLYGSGSEETQYF.

This chain connects TRBV9 to TRBJ2-3, with 7 bases aligning to TRBD2. Trimming removed 1 base from V and 9 bases from J; junction bases left unmatched: 11. This CDR3 has 15 amino acids. CDR1 SGDLS and CDR2 YYNGEE come from the germline V gene. The CDR3: CASSVSSVGGSTQYF. The CDR3 nucleotides are TGTGCCAGCAGCGTATCGTCGGTCGGCGGGAGCACGCAGTATTTT.